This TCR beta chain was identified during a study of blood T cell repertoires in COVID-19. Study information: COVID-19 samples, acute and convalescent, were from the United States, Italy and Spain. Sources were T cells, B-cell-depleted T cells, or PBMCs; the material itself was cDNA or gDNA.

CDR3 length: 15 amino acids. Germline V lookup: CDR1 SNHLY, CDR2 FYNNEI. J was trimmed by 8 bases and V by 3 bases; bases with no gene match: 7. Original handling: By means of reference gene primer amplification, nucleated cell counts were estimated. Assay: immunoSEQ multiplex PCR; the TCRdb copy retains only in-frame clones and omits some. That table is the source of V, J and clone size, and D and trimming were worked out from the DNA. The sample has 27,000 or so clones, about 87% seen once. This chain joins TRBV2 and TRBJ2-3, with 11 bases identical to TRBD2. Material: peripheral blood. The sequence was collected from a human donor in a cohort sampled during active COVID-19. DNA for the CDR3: TGTGCCAGCAGTGAGGGGGTGCTAGCGGGAGGTACGCAGTATTTT. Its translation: CASSEGVLAGGTQYF. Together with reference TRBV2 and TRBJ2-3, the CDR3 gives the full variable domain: EPEVTQTPSHQVTQMGQEVILRCVPISNHLYFYWYRQILGQKVEFLVSFYNNEISEKSEIFDDQFSVERPDGSNFTLKIRSTKLEDSAMYFCASSEGVLAGGTQYFGPGTRLTVL.